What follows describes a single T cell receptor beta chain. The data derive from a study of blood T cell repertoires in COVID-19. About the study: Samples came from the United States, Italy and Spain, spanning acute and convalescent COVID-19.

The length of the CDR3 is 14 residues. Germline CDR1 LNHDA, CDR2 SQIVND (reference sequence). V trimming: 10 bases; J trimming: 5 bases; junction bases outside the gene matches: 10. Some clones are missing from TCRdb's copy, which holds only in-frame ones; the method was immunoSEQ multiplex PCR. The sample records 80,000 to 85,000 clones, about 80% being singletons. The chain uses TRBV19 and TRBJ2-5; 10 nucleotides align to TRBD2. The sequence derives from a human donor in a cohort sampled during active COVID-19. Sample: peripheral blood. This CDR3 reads CATSGLARTETQYF. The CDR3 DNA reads TGTGCCACCTCGGGACTAGCGAGAACTGAGACCCAGTACTTC.